This TCR beta chain was sequenced during a study of shared clonotypes between healthy human individuals. The overall study: The cohort comprised a couple of women and a few men. Their ages spanned 18 to 49 years.

This CDR3 is 16 amino acids long. From germline, CDR1 is MGHRA and CDR2 YSYEKL. V was pared by 0 bases and J by 7 bases, with 4 bases of the junction left unmatched. General study results and limits: Naive subsets usually exceeded memory subsets in estimated richness. Between four donors, naive CD4 clonotypes were shared at a level of approximately 5%. Investigators collected only blood, and repertoires in tissues likely differ.

Assay: immunoSEQ multiplex PCR; the TCRdb copy retains only in-frame clones and omits some. This table has millions of clones, 85% to 95% appearing once. Notes on this clone: Antigen specificity is unknown.

Positive CCR7 selection of CD45RO-negative cells yielded the naive CD8 cells, and terminally differentiated effector memory CD45RA+ cells were excluded. The source material was naive CD8+ T cells sorted from blood. The receptor comes from a young man in good health. The rearrangement links TRBV4-1 to TRBJ1-4; 11 bases are a match to TRBD1. CDR3 coding DNA: TGCGCCAGCAGCCAAGAACGGGGGACAGGGGGTGAAAAACTGTTTTTT. Encoded protein: CASSQERGTGGEKLFF.